These T cell receptor beta chains were read from a single sample in a study of human T cells and chemical hapten exposure. TCRdb analysed the RACE reads with MiXCR anew, one entry per CDR3 protein. The sample records about 82,000 distinct CDR3 sequences, 10% to 15% being singletons. Here the sequenced sample was whole blood, taken in connection with sensitization to the hapten diphenylcyclopropenone (DPC). Every receptor here comes from a woman aged 50 to 60 with alopecia areata. Some clones in this sample may be carry-over from other donors' samples. CDR3s include the opening cysteine and the closing phenylalanine or tryptophan. Fields, in order: CDR3 length, J gene, clone size, V gene, D gene, CDR3 DNA, CDR3 protein. A D gene is named only where the DNA matches it firmly. Clone size appears in some rows only: once, few, many, or a class for an expanded clone.

CDR3 length: 14; J gene: TRBJ1-1; clone size: .; V gene: TRBV6-1; D gene: .; CDR3 DNA: TGTGCCAGCAGTGAACAGGGGATGAACACTGAAGCTTTCTTT; CDR3 protein: CASSEQGMNTEAFF
CDR3 length: 16; J gene: TRBJ2-1; clone size: .; V gene: TRBV11-2; D gene: .; CDR3 DNA: TGTGCCAGCAGCGTGGGCCGGGGCACCGATTACAATGAGCAGTTCTTC; CDR3 protein: CASSVGRGTDYNEQFF
CDR3 length: 14; J gene: TRBJ2-1; clone size: .; V gene: TRBV6-4; D gene: TRBD2; CDR3 DNA: TGTGCCAGCAGTGTGGCGGGAGGTCGTAATGAGCAGTTCTTC; CDR3 protein: CASSVAGGRNEQFF
CDR3 length: 13; J gene: TRBJ1-1; clone size: few; V gene: TRBV29-1; D gene: .; CDR3 DNA: TGCAGCGTTGCGCAGGTTACGAACACTGAAGCTTTCTTT; CDR3 protein: CSVAQVTNTEAFF
CDR3 length: 15; J gene: TRBJ2-2; clone size: .; V gene: TRBV7-2; D gene: TRBD2; CDR3 DNA: TGTGCCAGCAGCGTAGGACTAGCGGGCACCGGGGAGCTGTTTTTT; CDR3 protein: CASSVGLAGTGELFF
CDR3 length: 15; J gene: TRBJ1-1; clone size: few; V gene: TRBV20-1; D gene: .; CDR3 DNA: TGCAGTGCTAGAGTTGGTCCCGGGAAGAGTTTGATTGCTTTCTTT; CDR3 protein: CSARVGPGKSLIAFF
CDR3 length: 14; J gene: TRBJ2-7; clone size: few; V gene: TRBV6-1; D gene: .; CDR3 DNA: TGTGCCAGCAGTGAATACCAGGGGAGTTACGAGCAGTACTTC; CDR3 protein: CASSEYQGSYEQYF
CDR3 length: 16; J gene: TRBJ2-2; clone size: many; V gene: TRBV7-8; D gene: TRBD1; CDR3 DNA: TGTGCCAGCAGCCCATCACAGGGGGCGCTTGCCGGGGAGCTGTTTTTT; CDR3 protein: CASSPSQGALAGELFF
CDR3 length: 17; J gene: TRBJ2-5; clone size: many; V gene: TRBV7-9; D gene: TRBD1; CDR3 DNA: TGTGCCAGCAGCTTAGAGATTGGTACAGGGGAGCGAGAGACCCAGTACTTC; CDR3 protein: CASSLEIGTGERETQYF
CDR3 length: 14; J gene: TRBJ2-1; clone size: .; V gene: TRBV5-1; D gene: TRBD1; CDR3 DNA: TGCGCCAGCCGGCCCGGACAGGGGAAGGATGAGCAGTTCTTC; CDR3 protein: CASRPGQGKDEQFF
CDR3 length: 11; J gene: TRBJ1-2; clone size: few; V gene: TRBV30; D gene: .; CDR3 DNA: TGTGCCTGGTCCGGGGAATATGGCTACACCTTC; CDR3 protein: CAWSGEYGYTF
CDR3 length: 14; J gene: TRBJ1-2; clone size: .; V gene: TRBV28; D gene: .; CDR3 DNA: TGTGCCAGCAGGGGGGAAGAGGGCCACTATGGCTACACCTTC; CDR3 protein: CASRGEEGHYGYTF
CDR3 length: 12; J gene: TRBJ2-5; clone size: once; V gene: TRBV28; D gene: .; CDR3 DNA: TGTGCCAGCAGTACGGGACGACCTCGCCGGTACTTC; CDR3 protein: CASSTGRPRRYF
CDR3 length: 16; J gene: TRBJ2-7; clone size: .; V gene: TRBV2; D gene: .; CDR3 DNA: TGTGCCAGCAGTGAAAGAAGGGTCGGATTAGGAAGCGAGCAGTACTTC; CDR3 protein: CASSERRVGLGSEQYF
CDR3 length: 14; J gene: TRBJ2-1; clone size: few; V gene: TRBV7-8; D gene: .; CDR3 DNA: TGTGCCAGCAGCACGAGGGGGGGGATCTATGAGCAGTTCTTC; CDR3 protein: CASSTRGGIYEQFF
CDR3 length: 20; J gene: TRBJ1-1; clone size: many; V gene: TRBV2; D gene: TRBD1; CDR3 DNA: TGTGCCAGCAGTGAACCCCAAACCCATGGGACAGGGGTTGGGGACACTGAAGCTTTCTTT; CDR3 protein: CASSEPQTHGTGVGDTEAFF
CDR3 length: 14; J gene: TRBJ1-1; clone size: few; V gene: TRBV3-1; D gene: .; CDR3 DNA: TGTGCCAGCAGCCCGGGACAAGGTTTCTTCGAAGCTTTCTTT; CDR3 protein: CASSPGQGFFEAFF
CDR3 length: 13; J gene: TRBJ1-1; clone size: .; V gene: TRBV7-2; D gene: .; CDR3 DNA: TGTGCCAGCAGCGCACAGGGACGCACTGAAGCTTTCTTT; CDR3 protein: CASSAQGRTEAFF
CDR3 length: 13; J gene: TRBJ1-1; clone size: .; V gene: TRBV7-9; D gene: .; CDR3 DNA: TGTGCCAGCAGCGATCAGAGGTACACTGAAGCTTTCTTT; CDR3 protein: CASSDQRYTEAFF
CDR3 length: 13; J gene: TRBJ1-5; clone size: many; V gene: TRBV19; D gene: .; CDR3 DNA: TGTGCCAGTAGTATAGAAGGGAATCAGCCCCAGCATTTT; CDR3 protein: CASSIEGNQPQHF
CDR3 length: 19; J gene: TRBJ2-2; clone size: many; V gene: TRBV7-9; D gene: TRBD1; CDR3 DNA: TGTGCCAGCAGCCCACCGGGTAGCAGGACAGGGGAATTCAGCGGGGAGCTGTTTTTT; CDR3 protein: CASSPPGSRTGEFSGELFF
CDR3 length: 14; J gene: TRBJ2-2; clone size: .; V gene: TRBV19; D gene: .; CDR3 DNA: TGTGCCAGTAGTCCAGTGGGGGAGGCCGGGGAGCTGTTTTTT; CDR3 protein: CASSPVGEAGELFF
CDR3 length: 14; J gene: TRBJ1-2; clone size: many; V gene: TRBV18; D gene: .; CDR3 DNA: TGTGCCAGCTCACCACCGGTAGGGAACTATGGCTACACCTTC; CDR3 protein: CASSPPVGNYGYTF
CDR3 length: 15; J gene: TRBJ2-1; clone size: few; V gene: TRBV12-3/TRBV12-4; D gene: TRBD2; CDR3 DNA: TGTGCCAGCAGTTTGTCTAGCGGAGACTACAATGAGCAGTTCTTC; CDR3 protein: CASSLSSGDYNEQFF
CDR3 length: 16; J gene: TRBJ2-7; clone size: few; V gene: TRBV10-3; D gene: .; CDR3 DNA: TGTGCCATCAGACGCCCCGGGGACGTGCGGGCCCGAGAGCAGTACTTC; CDR3 protein: CAIRRPGDVRAREQYF
CDR3 length: 13; J gene: TRBJ2-7; clone size: many; V gene: TRBV20-1; D gene: .; CDR3 DNA: TGCAGTGCTACCGGGACTTCATCCTACGAGCAGTACTTC; CDR3 protein: CSATGTSSYEQYF
CDR3 length: 15; J gene: TRBJ1-1; clone size: few; V gene: TRBV20-1; D gene: .; CDR3 DNA: TGCAGTGCTAGAGATCAGTTGGCGGCGAACACTGAAGCTTTCTTT; CDR3 protein: CSARDQLAANTEAFF
CDR3 length: 17; J gene: TRBJ1-4; clone size: few; V gene: TRBV7-6; D gene: .; CDR3 DNA: TGTGCCAGCAGCTTAGCAGTGGTAGTGGGGGAAAATGAAAAACTGTTTTTT; CDR3 protein: CASSLAVVVGENEKLFF
CDR3 length: 14; J gene: TRBJ2-7; clone size: .; V gene: TRBV20-1; D gene: TRBD1; CDR3 DNA: TGCAGTGCTGACCGCCGGGACAGTGGCTACGAGCAGTACTTC; CDR3 protein: CSADRRDSGYEQYF
CDR3 length: 15; J gene: TRBJ1-4; clone size: few; V gene: TRBV12-3/TRBV12-4; D gene: TRBD1; CDR3 DNA: TGTGCCAGCAGTTTGGGGGGACAGACTAATGAAAAACTGTTTTTT; CDR3 protein: CASSLGGQTNEKLFF
CDR3 length: 15; J gene: TRBJ1-6; clone size: few; V gene: TRBV7-9; D gene: .; CDR3 DNA: TGTGCCAGCAGCTTATCCTGGACCCCGACATCACCCCTCCACTTT; CDR3 protein: CASSLSWTPTSPLHF
CDR3 length: 13; J gene: TRBJ2-5; clone size: few; V gene: TRBV7-3; D gene: .; CDR3 DNA: TGTGCCAGCAGCTTAGGACCCCAAGAGACCCAGTACTTC; CDR3 protein: CASSLGPQETQYF
CDR3 length: 13; J gene: TRBJ1-2; clone size: few; V gene: TRBV27; D gene: .; CDR3 DNA: TGTGCCAGCAATGTTGACAGCGACTATGGCTACACCTTC; CDR3 protein: CASNVDSDYGYTF
CDR3 length: 16; J gene: TRBJ2-2; clone size: many; V gene: TRBV30; D gene: .; CDR3 DNA: TGTGCCTGGAGTGGGGGGGCGATAGTACGCACCGGGGAGCTGTTTTTT; CDR3 protein: CAWSGGAIVRTGELFF
CDR3 length: 15; J gene: TRBJ2-2; clone size: many; V gene: TRBV10-3; D gene: TRBD2; CDR3 DNA: TGTGCCATCCGGGCAGCGGGAGGGAACACCGGGGAGCTGTTTTTT; CDR3 protein: CAIRAAGGNTGELFF
CDR3 length: 15; J gene: TRBJ1-5; clone size: many; V gene: TRBV2; D gene: TRBD1; CDR3 DNA: TGTGCCAGCAGTGGAAAGACAGGGGAAGTTCAGCCCCAGCATTTT; CDR3 protein: CASSGKTGEVQPQHF
CDR3 length: 16; J gene: TRBJ2-5; clone size: many; V gene: TRBV9; D gene: .; CDR3 DNA: TGTGCCAGCAGCGTAGGGGTTAGCTCGGGGCAAGAGACCCAGTACTTC; CDR3 protein: CASSVGVSSGQETQYF
CDR3 length: 15; J gene: TRBJ2-1; clone size: .; V gene: TRBV6-1; D gene: TRBD1; CDR3 DNA: TGTGCCAGTTCATTAAAGGGACAGGGATACAATGAGCAGTTCTTC; CDR3 protein: CASSLKGQGYNEQFF
CDR3 length: 16; J gene: TRBJ1-2; clone size: .; V gene: TRBV18; D gene: .; CDR3 DNA: TGTGCCAGCTCACCGGTAGTCGAAAGACCGCTCTATGGCTACACCTTC; CDR3 protein: CASSPVVERPLYGYTF
CDR3 length: 14; J gene: TRBJ2-1; clone size: many; V gene: TRBV29-1; D gene: .; CDR3 DNA: TGCAGCGTTATAACAGGGTTGGGGAATGATGAGCAGTTCTTC; CDR3 protein: CSVITGLGNDEQFF
CDR3 length: 14; J gene: TRBJ2-7; clone size: .; V gene: TRBV6-4; D gene: TRBD2; CDR3 DNA: TGTGCCAGCAGCCCTAGCGGGAGGGCCTACGAGCAGTACTTC; CDR3 protein: CASSPSGRAYEQYF